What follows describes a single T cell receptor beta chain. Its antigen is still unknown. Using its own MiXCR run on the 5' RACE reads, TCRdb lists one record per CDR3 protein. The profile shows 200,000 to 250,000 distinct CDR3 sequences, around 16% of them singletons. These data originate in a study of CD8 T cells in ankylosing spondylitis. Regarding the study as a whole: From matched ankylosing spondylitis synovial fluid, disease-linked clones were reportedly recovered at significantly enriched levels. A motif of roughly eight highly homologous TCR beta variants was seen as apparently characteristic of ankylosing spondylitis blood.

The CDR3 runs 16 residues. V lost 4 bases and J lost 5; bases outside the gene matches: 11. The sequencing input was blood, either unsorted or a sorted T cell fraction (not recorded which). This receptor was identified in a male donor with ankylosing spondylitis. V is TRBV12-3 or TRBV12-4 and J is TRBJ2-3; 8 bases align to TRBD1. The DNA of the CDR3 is TGTGCCAGCAGTTCCGCGCTGGACAGGGCGCAAGATACGCAGTATTTT. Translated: CASSSALDRAQDTQYF.